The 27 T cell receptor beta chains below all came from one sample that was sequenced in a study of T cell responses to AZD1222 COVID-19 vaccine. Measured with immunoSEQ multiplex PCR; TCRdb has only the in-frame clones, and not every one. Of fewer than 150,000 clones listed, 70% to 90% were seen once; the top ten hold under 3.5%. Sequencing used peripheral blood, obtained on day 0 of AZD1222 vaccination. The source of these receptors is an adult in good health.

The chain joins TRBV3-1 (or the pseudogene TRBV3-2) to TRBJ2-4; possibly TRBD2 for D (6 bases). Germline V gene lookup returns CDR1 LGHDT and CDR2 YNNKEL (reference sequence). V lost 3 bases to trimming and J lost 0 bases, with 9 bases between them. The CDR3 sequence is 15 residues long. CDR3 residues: CASSQGTLAKNIQYF. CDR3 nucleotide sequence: TGTGCCAGCAGCCAGGGGACTCTAGCCAAAAACATTCAGTACTTC.

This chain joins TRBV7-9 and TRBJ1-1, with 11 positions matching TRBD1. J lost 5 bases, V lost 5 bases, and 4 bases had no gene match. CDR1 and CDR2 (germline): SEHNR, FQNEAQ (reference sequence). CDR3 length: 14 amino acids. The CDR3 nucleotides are TGTGCCAGCAGCGGCGGGACAGGGGGGACTGAAGCTTTCTTT. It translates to CASSGGTGGTEAFF.

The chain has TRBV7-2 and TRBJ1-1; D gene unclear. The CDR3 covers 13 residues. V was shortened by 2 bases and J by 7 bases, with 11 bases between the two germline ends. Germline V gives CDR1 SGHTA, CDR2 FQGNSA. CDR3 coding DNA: TGTGCCAGCAGCTTAAGCGGGATTCATGAAGCTTTCTTT. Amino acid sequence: CASSLSGIHEAFF.

CDR3 sequence reads: CAGTGDETGEAFF. Written as DNA, the CDR3 is TGTGCCGGGACGGGGGATGAAACTGGTGAAGCTTTCTTT. The chain joins TRBV19 to TRBJ1-1, with a tentative D call TRBD1 (5 bases). This CDR3 has 13 residues. The germline gives CDR1 LNHDA, CDR2 SQIVND (reference sequence). V lost 11 bases to trimming and J lost 7 bases, with 20 bases between them.

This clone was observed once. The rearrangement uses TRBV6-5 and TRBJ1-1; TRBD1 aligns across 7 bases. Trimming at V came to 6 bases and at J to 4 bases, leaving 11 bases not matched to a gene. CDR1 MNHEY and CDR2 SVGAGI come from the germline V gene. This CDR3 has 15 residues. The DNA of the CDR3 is TGTGCCAGCAGCCGACACAGGGGTTCGGGCACTGAAGCTTTCTTT. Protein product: CASSRHRGSGTEAFF.

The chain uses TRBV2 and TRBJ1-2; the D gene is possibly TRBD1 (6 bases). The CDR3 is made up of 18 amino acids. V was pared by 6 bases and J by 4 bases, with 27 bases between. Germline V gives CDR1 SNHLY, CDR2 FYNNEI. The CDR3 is CASRRNGQTQPRIYGYTF. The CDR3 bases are TGTGCCAGCAGAAGAAACGGACAGACCCAGCCGAGGATCTATGGCTACACCTTC.

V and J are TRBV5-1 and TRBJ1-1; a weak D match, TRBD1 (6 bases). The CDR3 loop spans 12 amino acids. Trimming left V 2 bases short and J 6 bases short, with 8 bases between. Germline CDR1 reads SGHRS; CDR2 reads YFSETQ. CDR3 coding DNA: TGCGCCAGCAGCTTAAGGGGGTCTGAAGCTTTCTTT. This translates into CASSLRGSEAFF. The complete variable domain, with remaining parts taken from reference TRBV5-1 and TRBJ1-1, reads KAGVTQTPRYLIKTRGQQVTLSCSPISGHRSVSWYQQTPGQGLQFLFEYFSETQRNKGNFPGRFSGRQFSNSRSEMNVSTLELGDSALYLCASSLRGSEAFFGQGTRLTVV.

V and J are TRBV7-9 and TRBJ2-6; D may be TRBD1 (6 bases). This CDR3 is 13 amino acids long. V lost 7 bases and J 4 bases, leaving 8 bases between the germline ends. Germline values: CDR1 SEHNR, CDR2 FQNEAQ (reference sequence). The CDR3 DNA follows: TGTGCCAGCACGGACAGCGGGGCCAACGTCCTGACTTTC. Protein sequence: CASTDSGANVLTF.

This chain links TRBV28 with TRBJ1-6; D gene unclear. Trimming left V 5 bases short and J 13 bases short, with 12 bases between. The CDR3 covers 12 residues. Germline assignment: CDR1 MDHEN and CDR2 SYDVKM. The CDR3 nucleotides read TGTGCCAGCAGTAACGACCCCGAGCCCCTCCACTTT. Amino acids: CASSNDPEPLHF.

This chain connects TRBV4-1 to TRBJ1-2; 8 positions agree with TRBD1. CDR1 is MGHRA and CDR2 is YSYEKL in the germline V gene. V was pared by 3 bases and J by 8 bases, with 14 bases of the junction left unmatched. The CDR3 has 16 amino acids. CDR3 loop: CASSHGDRQGRGGYTF. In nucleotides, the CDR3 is TGCGCCAGCAGCCATGGAGATAGACAGGGGCGGGGAGGCTACACCTTC.

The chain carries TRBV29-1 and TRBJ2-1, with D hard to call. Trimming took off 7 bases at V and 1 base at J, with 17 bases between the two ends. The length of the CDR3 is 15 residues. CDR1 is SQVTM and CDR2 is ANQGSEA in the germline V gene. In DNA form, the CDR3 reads TGCAGCGGGACCCCGGTCGAGCTTTCCTACAATGAGCAGTTCTTC. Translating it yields CSGTPVELSYNEQFF.

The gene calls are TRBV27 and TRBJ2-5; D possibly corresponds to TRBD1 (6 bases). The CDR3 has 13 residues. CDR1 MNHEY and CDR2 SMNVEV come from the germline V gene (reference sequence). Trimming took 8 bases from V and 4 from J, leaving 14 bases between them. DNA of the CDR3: TGTGCCAGCGGTGGGACAAACGGAGAGACCCAGTACTTC. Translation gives CASGGTNGETQYF.

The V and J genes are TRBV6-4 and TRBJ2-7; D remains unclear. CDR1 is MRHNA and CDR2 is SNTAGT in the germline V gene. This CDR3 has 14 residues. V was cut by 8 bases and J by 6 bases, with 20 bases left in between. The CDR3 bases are TGTGCCAGCCTTGGGTTAGGGCGCTTTGTCGAGCAGTACTTC. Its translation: CASLGLGRFVEQYF.

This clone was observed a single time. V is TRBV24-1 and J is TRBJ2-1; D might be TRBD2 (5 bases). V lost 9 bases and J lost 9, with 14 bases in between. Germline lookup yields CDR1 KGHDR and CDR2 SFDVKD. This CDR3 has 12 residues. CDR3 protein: CATGSPRGEQFF. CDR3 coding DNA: TGTGCCACCGGGTCACCCCGGGGTGAGCAGTTCTTC.

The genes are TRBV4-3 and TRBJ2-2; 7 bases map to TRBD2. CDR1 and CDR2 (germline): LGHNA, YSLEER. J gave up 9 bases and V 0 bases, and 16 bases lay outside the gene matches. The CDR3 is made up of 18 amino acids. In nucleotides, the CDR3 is TGCGCCAGCAGCCAAGAAGTTGCGAGGACTAGTAATTTCCGGGAGCTGTTTTTT. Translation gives CASSQEVARTSNFRELFF.

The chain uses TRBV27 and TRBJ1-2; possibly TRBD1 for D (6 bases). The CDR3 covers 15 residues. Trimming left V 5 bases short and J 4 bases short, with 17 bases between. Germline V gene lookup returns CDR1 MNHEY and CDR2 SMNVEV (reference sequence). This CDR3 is CASSGLTGIGYGYTF. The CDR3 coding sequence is TGTGCCAGCAGTGGGTTAACAGGGATCGGCTATGGCTACACCTTC.

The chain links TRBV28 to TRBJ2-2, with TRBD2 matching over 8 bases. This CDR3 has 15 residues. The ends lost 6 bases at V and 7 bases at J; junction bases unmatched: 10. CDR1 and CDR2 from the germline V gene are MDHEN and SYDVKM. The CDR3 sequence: CASREAGEVSGELFF. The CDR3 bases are TGTGCCAGCAGAGAAGCGGGAGAAGTTAGCGGGGAGCTGTTTTTT. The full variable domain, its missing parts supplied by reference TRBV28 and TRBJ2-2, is DVKVTQSSRYLVKRTGEKVFLECVQDMDHENMFWYRQDPGLGLRLIYFSYDVKMKEKGDIPEGYSVSREKKERFSLILESASTNQTSMYLCASREAGEVSGELFFGEGSRLTVL.

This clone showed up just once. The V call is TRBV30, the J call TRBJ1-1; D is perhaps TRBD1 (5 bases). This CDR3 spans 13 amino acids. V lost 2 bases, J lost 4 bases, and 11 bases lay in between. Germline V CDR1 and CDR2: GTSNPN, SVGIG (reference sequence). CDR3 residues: CAWSKQEATEAFF. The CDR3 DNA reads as TGTGCCTGGAGTAAACAGGAAGCCACTGAAGCTTTCTTT. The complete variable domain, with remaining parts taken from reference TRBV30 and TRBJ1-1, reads SQTIHQWPATLVQPVGSPLSLECTVEGTSNPNLYWYRQAAGRGLQLLFYSVGIGQISSEVPQNLSASRPQDRQFILSSKKLLLSDSGFYLCAWSKQEATEAFFGQGTRLTVV.

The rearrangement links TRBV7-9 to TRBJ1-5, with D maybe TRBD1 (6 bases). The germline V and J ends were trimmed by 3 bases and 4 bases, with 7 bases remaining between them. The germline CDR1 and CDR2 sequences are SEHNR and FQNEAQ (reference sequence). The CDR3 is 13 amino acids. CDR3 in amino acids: CASSFGQNQPQHF. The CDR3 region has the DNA TGTGCCAGCAGCTTTGGACAGAATCAGCCCCAGCATTTT.

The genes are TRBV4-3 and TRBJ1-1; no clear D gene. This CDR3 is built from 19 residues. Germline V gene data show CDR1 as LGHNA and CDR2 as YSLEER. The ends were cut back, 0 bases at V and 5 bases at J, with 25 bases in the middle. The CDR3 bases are TGCGCCAGCAGCCAAGACTACCCGTCTGACGGTCGGGTTTGGACTGAAGCTTTCTTT. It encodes CASSQDYPSDGRVWTEAFF.

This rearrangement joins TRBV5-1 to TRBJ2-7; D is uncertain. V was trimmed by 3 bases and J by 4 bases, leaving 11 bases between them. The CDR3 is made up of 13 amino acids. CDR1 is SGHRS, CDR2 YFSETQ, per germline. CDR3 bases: TGCGCCAGCAGCTGGAAGGAGAGATACGAGCAGTACTTC. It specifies CASSWKERYEQYF.

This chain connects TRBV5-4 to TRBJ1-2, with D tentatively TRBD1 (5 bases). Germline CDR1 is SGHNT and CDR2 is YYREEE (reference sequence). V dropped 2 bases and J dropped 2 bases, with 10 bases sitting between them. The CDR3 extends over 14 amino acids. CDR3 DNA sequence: TGTGCCAGCAGCTTCGGGGGGGGGAACTATGGCTACACCTTC. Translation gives CASSFGGGNYGYTF.

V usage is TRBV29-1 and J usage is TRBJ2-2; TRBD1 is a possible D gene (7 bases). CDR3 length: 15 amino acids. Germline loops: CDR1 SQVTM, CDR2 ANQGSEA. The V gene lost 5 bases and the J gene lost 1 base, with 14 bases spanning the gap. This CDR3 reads CSVLAGTVNTGELFF. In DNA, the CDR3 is TGCAGCGTTCTGGCGGGGACAGTGAACACCGGGGAGCTGTTTTTT.

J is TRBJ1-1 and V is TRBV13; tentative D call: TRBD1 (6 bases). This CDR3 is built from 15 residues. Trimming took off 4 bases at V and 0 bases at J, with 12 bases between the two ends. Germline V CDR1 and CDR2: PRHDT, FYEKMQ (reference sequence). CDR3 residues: CASSSSGTMNTEAFF. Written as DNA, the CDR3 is TGTGCCAGCAGCTCATCCGGGACAATGAACACTGAAGCTTTCTTT.

For the CDR3, the DNA is TGTGCCAGCAGCCCCCCAGGTGGGGGGCTAAACACTGAAGCTTTCTTT. Translated, it gives CASSPPGGGLNTEAFF. The chain couples TRBV7-2 to TRBJ1-1, with D maybe TRBD1 (6 bases). Trimming shortened V by 5 bases and J by 2 bases, and 18 bases separated the two germline ends. Per germline, CDR1 SGHTA and CDR2 FQGNSA. The CDR3 is 16 residues long.

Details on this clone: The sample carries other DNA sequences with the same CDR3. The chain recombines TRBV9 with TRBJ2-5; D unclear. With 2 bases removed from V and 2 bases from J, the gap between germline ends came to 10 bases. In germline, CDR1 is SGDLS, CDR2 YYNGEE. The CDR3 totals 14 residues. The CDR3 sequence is CASSVSGAQETQYF. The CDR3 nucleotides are TGTGCCAGCAGCGTCTCAGGTGCACAAGAGACCCAGTACTTC. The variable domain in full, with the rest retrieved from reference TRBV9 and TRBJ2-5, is DSGVTQTPKHLITATGQRVTLRCSPRSGDLSVYWYQQSLDQGLQFLIQYYNGEERAKGNILERFSAQQFPDLHSELNLSSLELGDSALYFCASSVSGAQETQYFGPGTRLLVL.

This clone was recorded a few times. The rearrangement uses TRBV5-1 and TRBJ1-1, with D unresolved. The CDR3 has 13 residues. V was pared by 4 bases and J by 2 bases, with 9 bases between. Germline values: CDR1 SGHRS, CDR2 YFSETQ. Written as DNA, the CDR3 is TGCGCCAGCAGCCCCTGGGCAAACACTGAAGCTTTCTTT. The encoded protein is CASSPWANTEAFF.